This entry describes one T cell receptor (beta chain). The entry originates in a study of patients and donors after allogeneic stem cell transplantation. This CDR3 region has 15 residues. The germline gives CDR1 KGHDR, CDR2 SFDVKD. V shed 5 bases and J shed 4 bases, with 14 bases lying between them. TCRdb analysed the RT-PCR reads with MiXCR anew, one entry per CDR3 protein. Of hundreds of thousands of distinct CDR3 sequences in the sample, 16% were seen once. The chain joins TRBV24-1 to TRBJ1-5; no clear D gene. This TCR was sampled from a human donor who was either an allogeneic HSCT recipient or a stem cell or donor lymphocyte infusion donor (not recorded which). It is not recorded whose cells these are; they may come from a transplant donor. Sequenced input: blood, either unsorted or a sorted T cell fraction (not recorded which). The CDR3 sequence: CATSAGRNGNQPQHF. CDR3 bases: TGTGCCACCAGTGCTGGTAGGAACGGTAATCAGCCCCAGCATTTT.